This is a list of T cell receptor beta chains from one sample in a study of T cells in narcolepsy. The table came from immunoSEQ multiplex PCR; TCRdb's copy has only in-frame clones and leaves some out. The data hold about 22,000 clones, with around 80% observed a single time. The sequencing sample was made of memory (CD45RA-) CD4+ T cells from blood. Every receptor here comes from a human donor in good health. CDR3s include the opening cysteine and the closing phenylalanine or tryptophan. The D gene is left open where the match is weak. Size tells how often a clone was seen (once, few, many) or the class of an expanded clone, and some rows leave it out.

few	TRBV6-9	TRBD2	TRBJ2-7	TGTGCCAGCAGGGGACTAGCGGGAGTCCACGAGCAGTACTTC	CASRGLAGVHEQYF
NA	TRBV2	TRBD1	TRBJ2-7	TGTGCCAGCAGGGGGGGTCGGACAGGGTACACCTACGAGCAGTACTTC	CASRGGRTGYTYEQYF
NA	TRBV10-3	TRBD1	TRBJ1-2	TGTGCCATCACCCTGACAGGGACAGGTGGCTACACCTTC	CAITLTGTGGYTF
once	TRBV18	NA	TRBJ2-5	TGTGCCAGCTCACCACGTGCAGCCAACCAGTACTTC	CASSPRAANQYF
few	TRBV2	NA	TRBJ1-4	TGTGCCAGCAGTGATGTCACTTGGGGGGAAAAACTGTTTTTT	CASSDVTWGEKLFF
NA	TRBV14	TRBD2	TRBJ2-3	TGTGCCAGCAGCCCCTTGACGGGGGGGTTGAATACGCAGTATTTT	CASSPLTGGLNTQYF
NA	TRBV6-5	NA	TRBJ1-2	TGTGCCAGCAGTTACTCGAGGACTAGTTATGGCTACACCTTC	CASSYSRTSYGYTF
NA	TRBV29-1	NA	TRBJ1-1	TGCAGCTCCAATGAAGCTTTCTTT	CSSNEAFF
once	TRBV5-1	NA	TRBJ2-1	TGCGCCAGCAGCCAACCTAGGGTCGACAATGAGCAGTTCTTC	CASSQPRVDNEQFF
few	TRBV5-4	NA	TRBJ2-7	TGTGCCAGCAGCTTTAATCCAGGGAGTATGTACGAGCAGTACTTC	CASSFNPGSMYEQYF
NA	TRBV12-5	NA	TRBJ2-1	TGTGCTAGTGCCCTGAGCTCCGGGCGAAGGGCTCCCTACAATGAGCAGTTCTTC	CASALSSGRRAPYNEQFF
NA	TRBV2	NA	TRBJ1-3	TGTGCCAGCCATAGGGGCACCGACTCTGGAAACACCATATATTTT	CASHRGTDSGNTIYF
NA	TRBV7-7	NA	TRBJ2-1	TGTGCCAGCAGCCTAACGGGTTCGGGGCGCGACAATGAGCAGTTCTTC	CASSLTGSGRDNEQFF
NA	TRBV5-6	NA	TRBJ2-5	TGTGCCAGCAGCACGACTGGCTCAACGGCCCAGTACTTC	CASSTTGSTAQYF
NA	TRBV5-8	TRBD2	TRBJ2-5	TGTGCCAGCAGCGGGAGAGCGGGGTGGCAAGAGACCCAGTACTTC	CASSGRAGWQETQYF
NA	TRBV6-5	NA	TRBJ2-7	TGTGCCAGCAGTAACGGGGGGACAGTATCCTACGAGCAGTACTTC	CASSNGGTVSYEQYF
NA	TRBV5-1	NA	TRBJ1-6	TGCGCCAGCAGCTTGGGGGCAACCTCCTACTCCTATAATTCACCCCTCCACTTT	CASSLGATSYSYNSPLHF
NA	TRBV7-9	NA	TRBJ2-7	TGTGCCAGTCAGTTCGGAGGCGGGAACGAGCAGTACTTC	CASQFGGGNEQYF
NA	TRBV19	NA	TRBJ1-6	TGTGCCAGTAGTATAGATTTCACGGGAAATTCACCCCTCCACTTT	CASSIDFTGNSPLHF
once	TRBV18	TRBD1	TRBJ2-3	TGTGCCAGCTCTTTCGGACAGGGCGGGGATACGCAGTATTTT	CASSFGQGGDTQYF
NA	TRBV5-4	TRBD1	TRBJ1-1	TGTGCCAGCAGCCCTGGGACAGGGGGAATGGCTTTCTTT	CASSPGTGGMAFF
NA	TRBV9	TRBD2	TRBJ2-1	TGTGCCAGCAGCGGAGGGGCTAGCGGGGTCCCCTACAATGAGCAGTTCTTC	CASSGGASGVPYNEQFF
NA	TRBV2	NA	TRBJ2-1	TGTGCCAGCAGTGTAATAAGAGACAATGAGCAGTTCTTC	CASSVIRDNEQFF
NA	TRBV11-3	TRBD2	TRBJ2-1	TGTGCCAGCAGCCTTGGGACTAGCGGGGGGGCTGGTGAGCAGTTCTTC	CASSLGTSGGAGEQFF
NA	TRBV7-2	NA	TRBJ2-2	TGTGCCAGCAGCTGGACCCTCCGGGGCACCGGGGAGCTGTTTTTT	CASSWTLRGTGELFF
NA	TRBV11-3	TRBD2	TRBJ2-3	TGTGCCAGCAGCTTAGTTCGGTCTAGCGGGGCCACAGATACGCAGTATTTT	CASSLVRSSGATDTQYF
once	TRBV7-9	NA	TRBJ2-1	TGTGCCAGCAGCTTAGAGTGGACGGGGGACAATGAGCAGTTCTTC	CASSLEWTGDNEQFF
NA	TRBV7-9	NA	TRBJ1-1	TGTGCCAGCAGCTTCGCCCAGGGTGGAACTGAAGCTTTCTTT	CASSFAQGGTEAFF
NA	TRBV13	TRBD2	TRBJ2-7	TGTGCCAGCAGCCCCGCGGGGGGCGAGCAGTACTTC	CASSPAGGEQYF
NA	TRBV15	TRBD1	TRBJ1-5	TGTGCCACCGGACGTAGAGGGACAGCCCAGCATTTT	CATGRRGTAQHF
NA	TRBV14	NA	TRBJ2-3	TGTGCCAGCAGCCAAAACGGCCGTACGAGAACGCAGTATTTT	CASSQNGRTRTQYF
few	TRBV5-1	TRBD1	TRBJ2-3	TGCGCCAGCAGCTTGGTAGGGACAGGGGGCGCAGTAGATACGCAGTATTTT	CASSLVGTGGAVDTQYF
NA	TRBV9	NA	TRBJ1-6	TGTGCCAGCAGCTCCCGGGAAGGGGGAAATTCACCCCTCCACTTT	CASSSREGGNSPLHF
NA	TRBV27	NA	TRBJ2-1	TGTGCCAGCAGTCCACGTAATTTTGCGGGGGCGTCCTACAATGAGCAGTTCTTC	CASSPRNFAGASYNEQFF
NA	TRBV6-1	TRBD2	TRBJ2-2	TGTGCCAGCAGACTAGCGACCGGGGAGCTGTTTTTT	CASRLATGELFF
NA	TRBV14	NA	TRBJ1-2	TGTGCCAGCAGCCCCGAAAGAGCGAACTATGGCTACACCTTC	CASSPERANYGYTF
NA	TRBV4-1	NA	TRBJ2-1	TGCGCCAGCAGCCAACCCTTAGCCGTCTCCTACAATGAGCAGTTCTTC	CASSQPLAVSYNEQFF
NA	TRBV4-3	NA	TRBJ2-3	TGCGCCAGCAGCCAAGCCGGGAGAGATACGCAGTATTTT	CASSQAGRDTQYF
NA	TRBV2	NA	TRBJ1-1	TGTGCCAGCAGTGACAAAAGGGGACATTCGAACACTGAAGCTTTCTTT	CASSDKRGHSNTEAFF
NA	TRBV2	NA	TRBJ1-2	TGTGCCAGCAGCACGGGACGAGCCTATGGCTACACCTTC	CASSTGRAYGYTF
NA	TRBV4-3	NA	TRBJ2-2	TGCGCCAGCGCAGGAGCGTTCGGCGGGGAGCTGTTTTTT	CASAGAFGGELFF
few	TRBV14	TRBD1	TRBJ1-1	TGTGCCAGCAGCCAAGGGGCAGGGGGGGCGGCTGAAGCTTTCTTT	CASSQGAGGAAEAFF
NA	TRBV10-2	NA	TRBJ2-1	TGCGCCAGCTCCCCGACCCACGGACAGCTCAATGAGCAGTTCTTC	CASSPTHGQLNEQFF
NA	TRBV7-6	NA	TRBJ2-7	TGTGCCAGCAGCTTATCGGACGGTACCTACGAGCAGTACTTC	CASSLSDGTYEQYF
NA	TRBV7-2	NA	TRBJ1-1	TGTGCCAGCGTCTGGGACGCTTGGGGTGAAGCTTTCTTT	CASVWDAWGEAFF
NA	TRBV6-6	NA	TRBJ1-2	TGTGCCAGCGGACCAGCAGGGGCTGGCTACACCTTC	CASGPAGAGYTF
NA	TRBV25-1	TRBD1	TRBJ2-1	TGTGCCAGCAAAGGGACAGGGCCCAATGAGCAGTTCTTC	CASKGTGPNEQFF
NA	TRBV12-5	TRBD1	TRBJ2-2	TGTGCTAGTGGTTACGGGACAGGGGGATTAAGGAACACCGGGGAGCTGTTTTTT	CASGYGTGGLRNTGELFF
few	TRBV5-5	NA	TRBJ1-1	TGTGCCAGCAGTCGTCCAGGGTGGGAAGCTTTCTTT	CASSRPGWEAFF
NA	TRBV2	NA	TRBJ2-2	TGTGCCAGCAGTCCATTTGTGGCGGGGTCTACCGGGGAGCTGTTTTTT	CASSPFVAGSTGELFF
NA	TRBV2	TRBD1	TRBJ2-3	TGTGCCAGCAGTGTTGACAGGGGGACAGATACGCAGTATTTT	CASSVDRGTDTQYF
NA	TRBV7-2	NA	TRBJ2-2	TGTGCCAGCAGCTTATTAGGGGGCACCGGGGAGCTGTTTTTT	CASSLLGGTGELFF
NA	TRBV7-8	NA	TRBJ2-3	TGTGCCAGCAGCAGACGGGGGGCCATAACTAGCACAGATACGCAGTATTTT	CASSRRGAITSTDTQYF
NA	TRBV11-3	NA	TRBJ1-6	TGTGCCAGCAGTCATCATAATTCACCCCTCCACTTT	CASSHHNSPLHF
NA	TRBV9	NA	TRBJ2-5	TGTGCCAGCAGCGCGGAGGCGGGGGCCGGGCAAGAGACCCAGTACTTC	CASSAEAGAGQETQYF
few	TRBV7-2	NA	TRBJ2-5	TGTGCCAGCAGCTTAGGGACGCTTTCTACCCAGTACTTC	CASSLGTLSTQYF
NA	TRBV2	TRBD2	TRBJ2-1	TGTGCCAGCAGTGAAAGCCTGACGGCTAGCGGGGGGGTTGCTGAGCGGTTCTTC	CASSESLTASGGVAERFF
few	TRBV7-8	TRBD2	TRBJ2-1	TGTGCCAGCAGCTCCGGACTAGCTAGCCGGCAGTTCTTC	CASSSGLASRQFF
NA	TRBV7-2	TRBD2	TRBJ2-5	TGTGCCAGCAGCTTACTAGCGGGGGGCACTCAAGAGACCCAGTACTTC	CASSLLAGGTQETQYF
once	TRBV18	TRBD1	TRBJ2-7	TGTGCCAGCTCACCCGGGACAGGGGTCTACGAGCAGTACTTC	CASSPGTGVYEQYF